Below, 15 T cell receptor beta chains from the same sample are listed, as sequenced in a study of T cells in Graves' hyperthyroidism and ophthalmopathy (dated by TCRdb to the late 2010s). Libraries were made using multiplex PCR. The instrument was an Illumina HiSeq 2000. The TCR beta CDR3 regions were amplified from the RNA transcripts. The first round of RT-PCR for the TCR CDR3 was performed with the HTBI primer set and the Qiagen OneStep RT-PCR kit. TCRdb applied fastp at Q25 and MiXCR to the public reads, then kept only in-frame beta chains. Each CDR3 protein appears once, grouped with its most common genes and DNA. The sample has about 520,000 distinct CDR3 sequences on record, less than 25% of them singletons. Of the sample, about 11% falls within the top ten clones. Sequences were obtained from blood. The receptors were gathered from a woman aged 25 to 39 with Graves' ophthalmopathy.

This clonotype was detected many times. The chain is built from TRBV2 and TRBJ1-1; the D is unclear. CDR3 length: 13 residues. Trimming stripped 6 bases from V and 4 bases from J, with 12 bases between. Germline V gene lookup returns CDR1 SNHLY and CDR2 FYNNEI. CDR3 sequence: CASSQDLVTEAFF. In DNA, the CDR3 is TGTGCCAGCAGCCAGGATCTTGTCACTGAAGCTTTCTTT.

This chain connects TRBV30 to TRBJ2-7; D not certain. The CDR3 runs to 13 residues. Germline values: CDR1 GTSNPN, CDR2 SVGIG (reference sequence). Deletions cut 1 base from V and 1 base from J, with 8 bases between. The CDR3 sequence is CAWSGTVSYEQYF. CDR3 in DNA: TGTGCCTGGAGTGGGACGGTTTCCTACGAGCAGTACTTC.

There are a few counts of this clonotype. The chain couples TRBV12-5 to TRBJ1-1, with a weak D call TRBD1 (6 bases). Germline V gives CDR1 LGHNT, CDR2 FRNRAP. This CDR3 is built from 15 residues. The ends were cut back, 6 bases at V and 7 bases at J, with 21 bases in the middle. The CDR3 nucleotides read TGTGCTAGTGGAGAGAGCCGGGGGGCTAGGATTGAAGCTTTCTTT. Its translation is CASGESRGARIEAFF.

The chain links TRBV4-1 to TRBJ2-5; D remains ambiguous. The CDR3 is 12 amino acids. Trimming shortened V by 5 bases and J by 6 bases, and 10 bases separated the two germline ends. CDR1 is MGHRA, CDR2 YSYEKL, per germline. CDR3 sequence (DNA): TGCGCCAGCAGCTCGCATACCAAGACCCAGTACTTC. Translating it yields CASSSHTKTQYF.

Many counts were recorded for this clonotype. The chain links TRBV6-2 or TRBV6-3 to TRBJ1-2, with 8 bases identical to TRBD1. Trimming cost V 5 bases and J 0 bases; bases outside gene matches: 20. This CDR3 region has 20 residues. Germline V CDR1 and CDR2: MNHEY, SVGEGT. CDR3 nucleotide sequence: TGTGCCAGCAGTCTCCCAGGACAGGGAATGGTCGATGGAGCTAACTATGGCTACACCTTC. This gives the protein CASSLPGQGMVDGANYGYTF.

Note on this clonotype: This CDR3 is missing its conserved last phenylalanine or tryptophan, likely due to a read error. The chain recombines TRBV11-3 with TRBJ1-1, with D perhaps TRBD1 (5 bases). Trimming shortened V by 4 bases and J by 6 bases, and 15 bases separated the two germline ends. The CDR3 spans 14 residues. Germline CDR1 and CDR2: SGHNT and YENEEA. DNA for the CDR3: TGTGCCAGCAGCTCGGGGACTCTGGATGCTGAAGCTTTCTTG. Its translation is CASSSGTLDAEAFL.

Ten or more counts support this clonotype. V gene TRBV11-2 combines with J gene TRBJ1-1, with D possibly TRBD1 on 5 matching bases. CDR3 length equals 14 residues. V was shortened by 1 base and J by 3 bases, with 9 bases between the two germline ends. The germline V gene encodes CDR1 SGHAT and CDR2 FQNNGV. The CDR3 DNA is TGTGCCAGCAGCTTAGCCGGGGCTTACACTGAAGCTTTCTTT. It codes for CASSLAGAYTEAFF.

This clonotype was counted ten times or more. The V and J genes are TRBV19 and TRBJ1-2, with 7 bases lining up with TRBD1. This CDR3 spans 13 amino acids. CDR1 is LNHDA, CDR2 SQIVND, per germline (reference sequence). J gave up 4 bases and V 7 bases, and 6 bases lay outside the gene matches. In nucleotides, the CDR3 is TGTGCCAGTATGGATCGGACAGGCTATGGCTACACCTTC. Residues: CASMDRTGYGYTF.

V and J are TRBV12-3 or TRBV12-4 and TRBJ1-5, with D possibly TRBD1 on 5 matching bases. The CDR3 runs 13 residues. Trimming removed 6 bases from V and 6 bases from J, with 12 bases in between. In nucleotides, the CDR3 is TGTGCCAGCAGGGGGGAGGCTAGTCAGCCCCAGCATTTT. Protein sequence: CASRGEASQPQHF.

The rearrangement joins TRBV7-3 to TRBJ1-1, with D unresolved. The germline gives CDR1 SGHTA, CDR2 FQGTGA. The CDR3 has 13 residues. Trimming removed 7 bases at V and 1 base at J, with 10 bases between. The CDR3 sequence is CASNPTRNTEAFF. The CDR3 DNA reads as TGTGCCAGCAACCCGACCCGGAACACTGAAGCTTTCTTT.

The J gene is TRBJ1-1, the V gene TRBV6-1; 10 bases align to TRBD1. Looked up from germline, CDR1 is MNHNS and CDR2 is SASEGT. The CDR3 has 15 amino acids. The V and J ends lost 6 bases and 2 bases, in that order; junction bases with no gene match: 6. The CDR3 DNA reads TGTGCCAGCAGCCGGGACAGGGGCAGTAACACTGAAGCTTTCTTT. Translating gives CASSRDRGSNTEAFF.

The chain uses TRBV20-1 and TRBJ1-5; D possibly corresponds to TRBD1 (5 bases). V shed 5 bases and J shed 7 bases, with 15 bases lying between them. This CDR3 comprises 13 residues. The germline CDR1 and CDR2 sequences are DFQATT and SNEGSKA (reference sequence). This CDR3 reads CSARLGEGQPQHF. In DNA, the CDR3 is TGCAGTGCTCGGCTAGGGGAAGGACAGCCCCAGCATTTT.

This clonotype was recorded many times. J is TRBJ1-1 and V is TRBV30; D is undetermined. Germline V gene lookup returns CDR1 GTSNPN and CDR2 SVGIG (reference sequence). V lost 2 bases to trimming and J lost 2 bases, with 6 bases between them. This CDR3 is 12 amino acids long. This CDR3 is CAWSQDNTEAFF. The CDR3 region has the DNA TGTGCCTGGAGTCAGGATAACACTGAAGCTTTCTTT.

The genes are TRBV28 and TRBJ2-7; D is possibly TRBD1 (6 bases). Germline lookup yields CDR1 MDHEN and CDR2 SYDVKM. V was trimmed by 5 bases and J by 7 bases, leaving 18 bases between them. The CDR3 is 14 residues long. The CDR3 sequence: CASSPPKGGEEQYF. The DNA of the CDR3 is TGTGCCAGCAGTCCCCCAAAAGGGGGAGAGGAGCAGTACTTC.

The chain links TRBV11-1 to TRBJ1-3, with 8 nucleotides matching TRBD1. Germline CDR1 and CDR2: SGHAT and FQDESV (reference sequence). The CDR3 spans 18 residues. With 4 bases clipped from V and 1 base from J, the junction kept 12 bases outside the gene matches. Written as DNA, the CDR3 is TGTGCCAGCAGCTCCAAGGGGGCGGACAGGGTTTCTGGAAACACCATATATTTT. Translated: CASSSKGADRVSGNTIYF.